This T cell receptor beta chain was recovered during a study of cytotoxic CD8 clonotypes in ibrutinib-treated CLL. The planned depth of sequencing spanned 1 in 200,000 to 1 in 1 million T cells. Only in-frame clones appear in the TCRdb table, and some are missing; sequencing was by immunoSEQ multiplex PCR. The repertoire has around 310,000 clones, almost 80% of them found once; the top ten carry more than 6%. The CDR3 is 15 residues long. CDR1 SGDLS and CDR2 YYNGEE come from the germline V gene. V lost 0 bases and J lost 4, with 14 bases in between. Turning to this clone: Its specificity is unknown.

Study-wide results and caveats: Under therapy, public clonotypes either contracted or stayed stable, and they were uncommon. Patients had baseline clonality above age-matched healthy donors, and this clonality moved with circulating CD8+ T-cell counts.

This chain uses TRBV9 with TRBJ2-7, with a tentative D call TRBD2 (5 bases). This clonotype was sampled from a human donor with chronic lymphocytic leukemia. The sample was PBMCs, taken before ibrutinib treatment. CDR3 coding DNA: TGTGCCAGCAGCGTAGGAGACCCAGCGGCTTACGAGCAGTACTTC. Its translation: CASSVGDPAAYEQYF.